A single sample is the source of the 30 T cell receptor beta chains below, sequenced in a study of beta chain features in type 1 diabetes. TCRB transcripts that were expressed got sequenced, as all of the isolated RNA had been reverse transcribed. The data were produced by immunoSEQ multiplex PCR, yet TCRdb's version contains in-frame clones alone and is incomplete. The sample yields about 320,000 clones, around 15% seen once. Material: central memory CD4+ T cells from blood. The receptors derive from a man aged 30-40 years in good health.

This chain connects TRBV30 to TRBJ1-3, with no clear D. V was shortened by 4 bases and J by 2 bases, with 18 bases between the two germline ends. Germline CDR1 GTSNPN, CDR2 SVGIG (reference sequence). CDR3 length: 16 residues. The CDR3 bases are TGTGCCTGGATCCCCTATAAGGTGGGAACTGGAAACACCATATATTTT. It translates to CAWIPYKVGTGNTIYF.

This clone was observed a handful of times. The chain has TRBV6-5 and TRBJ1-6, with D possibly matching TRBD1 (5 bases). The CDR3 is 14 residues long. V was shortened by 6 bases and J by 4 bases, with 10 bases between the two germline ends. CDR1 and CDR2 from the germline V gene are MNHEY and SVGAGI. The CDR3 DNA follows: TGTGCCAGCAGACCGGGGGGGTATAATTCACCCCTCCACTTT. This gives the protein CASRPGGYNSPLHF.

The DNA of the CDR3 is TGTGCCAGCAGCTTCTCGGGAACCCTCAACTATGGCTACACCTTC. This translates into CASSFSGTLNYGYTF. The V and J genes are TRBV5-6 and TRBJ1-2, with no clear D. CDR1 and CDR2 from the germline V gene are SGHDT and YYEEEE. V was shortened by 2 bases and J by 2 bases, with 13 bases between the two germline ends. This CDR3 contains 15 residues. Supplemented by reference TRBV5-6 and TRBJ1-2, the full variable domain reads DAGVTQSPTHLIKTRGQQVTLRCSPKSGHDTVSWYQQALGQGPQFIFQYYEEEERQRGNFPDRFSGHQFPNYSSELNVNALLLGDSALYLCASSFSGTLNYGYTFGSGTRLTVV.

The chain uses TRBV9 and TRBJ2-3, with 12 bases aligning to TRBD2. Germline V gives CDR1 SGDLS, CDR2 YYNGEE. The CDR3 length is 17 residues. J lost 6 bases, V lost 4 bases, and 12 bases had no gene match. The CDR3 loop reads CASSLKLAGGHLDTQYF. The CDR3 DNA follows: TGTGCCAGCAGCCTTAAGCTAGCGGGGGGGCATTTGGATACGCAGTATTTT.

The V and J genes are TRBV11-2 and TRBJ2-1, with TRBD1 identical over 9 bases. This CDR3 is built from 17 residues. Germline V gives CDR1 SGHAT, CDR2 FQNNGV. Trimming removed 3 bases from V and 6 bases from J; junction bases left unmatched: 12. CDR3 loop: CASSLNRGLGDGNEQFF. The CDR3 nucleotides read TGTGCCAGCAGCTTGAACAGGGGGCTTGGAGATGGCAATGAGCAGTTCTTC.

This clone came up a few times. CDR3: CASSPTGPQSEETQYF. The CDR3 DNA reads TGCGCCAGCAGCCCCACGGGCCCGCAATCGGAGGAGACCCAGTACTTC. This rearrangement joins TRBV5-1 to TRBJ2-5; D gene unclear. The CDR3 contains 16 residues. The germline gives CDR1 SGHRS, CDR2 YFSETQ. V was pared by 4 bases and J by 5 bases, with 21 bases between.

This clone has more than one count but fewer than ten. The V and J genes are TRBV5-1 and TRBJ2-1; D is unclear. The V and J ends lost 7 bases and 6 bases respectively, with 5 bases between them. The CDR3 is 10 residues long. Germline loops: CDR1 SGHRS, CDR2 YFSETQ. Here the CDR3 DNA reads TGCGCCAGCCTTTTCAATGAGCAGTTCTTC. Translation gives CASLFNEQFF.

In this sample, this clone turned up a few times. The chain is built from TRBV7-2 and TRBJ2-3; 9 bases align to TRBD2. V trimming: 1 base; J trimming: 8 bases; junction bases outside the gene matches: 7. The CDR3 is made up of 15 amino acids. CDR1 is SGHTA, CDR2 FQGNSA, per germline. CDR3 sequence (DNA): TGTGCCAGCAGCTTAGGGGGGACTAGCTTCGTTACGCAGTATTTT. As protein: CASSLGGTSFVTQYF. The full variable domain, in which reference TRBV7-2 and TRBJ2-3 provide the parts outside the CDR3, is GAGVSQSPSNKVTEKGKDVELRCDPISGHTALYWYRQSLGQGLEFLIYFQGNSAPDKSGLPSDRFSAERTGGSVSTLTIQRTQQEDSAVYLCASSLGGTSFVTQYFGPGTRLTVL.

The DNA for the CDR3 is TGTGCCTGGAGTGGGAAGCGGTCCCGACCCGAGCAGTACGTC. Translating it yields CAWSGKRSRPEQYV. The genes are TRBV30 and TRBJ2-7; D is possibly TRBD2 (5 bases). V lost 1 base to trimming and J lost 6 bases, with 16 bases between them. Germline V gene lookup returns CDR1 GTSNPN and CDR2 SVGIG (reference sequence). The CDR3 covers 14 residues.

This CDR3 reads CASSSASGSGEQFF. CDR3 bases: TGTGCCAGCAGCTCGGCTAGCGGGAGCGGTGAGCAGTTCTTC. V usage is TRBV6-1 and J usage is TRBJ2-1; 10 bases map to TRBD2. V shed 6 bases, J shed 9 bases, and the junction held 8 bases outside the gene matches. The V gene's germline CDR1 is MNHNS and CDR2 SASEGT. The CDR3 is 14 residues long.

This chain links TRBV27 with TRBJ2-7; D may be TRBD2 (6 bases). CDR3 length equals 16 residues. Deletions cut 7 bases from V and 6 bases from J, with 25 bases between. Germline CDR1 MNHEY, CDR2 SMNVEV (reference sequence). In DNA form, the CDR3 reads TGTGCCAGCATCCTTGGGGCTGGGGGGAAAAACGGCGAGCAGTACGTC. As protein: CASILGAGGKNGEQYV.

This clone was detected ten times or more. V and J are TRBV5-6 and TRBJ2-1; 9 bases fit TRBD2. The germline V gene encodes CDR1 SGHDT and CDR2 YYEEEE. There are 16 residues in the CDR3. The junction had 12 bases not matched to a gene; V was cut back by 2 bases and J by 9 bases. The CDR3 region is CASSFYSGGPGGEQFF. The CDR3 DNA reads TGTGCCAGCAGCTTTTATAGCGGGGGCCCGGGCGGTGAGCAGTTCTTC.

In its sample, this clone was seen a few times. J is TRBJ2-7 and V is TRBV6-6, with 8 positions matching TRBD2. Germline CDR1 and CDR2: MNHNY and SVGAGI (reference sequence). This CDR3 region has 15 residues. J gave up 3 bases and V 2 bases, and 6 bases lay outside the gene matches. The CDR3 sequence is CASSYHHRGGYEQYF. CDR3 in DNA: TGTGCCAGCAGTTACCACCACCGGGGGGGCTACGAGCAGTACTTC.

The chain is built from TRBV5-4 and TRBJ2-1; 7 bases map to TRBD1. Trimming removed 6 bases from V and 4 bases from J; junction bases left unmatched: 4. The CDR3 runs 13 residues. Germline values: CDR1 SGHNT, CDR2 YYREEE (reference sequence). The chain's CDR3 is CASTGGVYNEQFF. The CDR3 region has the DNA TGTGCCAGCACAGGGGGTGTTTACAATGAGCAGTTCTTC. The full variable domain, in which reference TRBV5-4 and TRBJ2-1 provide the parts outside the CDR3, is ETGVTQSPTHLIKTRGQQVTLRCSSQSGHNTVSWYQQALGQGPQFIFQYYREEENGRGNFPPRFSGLQFPNYSSELNVNALELDDSALYLCASTGGVYNEQFFGPGTRLTVL.

The chain uses TRBV30 and TRBJ1-5; D remains ambiguous. CDR3 size: 13 residues. V was pared by 1 base and J by 6 bases, with 10 bases between. CDR1 is GTSNPN, CDR2 SVGIG, per germline (reference sequence). CDR3 nucleotides: TGTGCCTGGAGTGGTGGGGAAGGTCAGCCCCAGCATTTT. Amino acid sequence: CAWSGGEGQPQHF.

This clone was found a few times. V is TRBV5-1 and J is TRBJ1-4, with D unclear. Looked up from germline, CDR1 is SGHRS and CDR2 is YFSETQ. The CDR3 spans 14 residues. Trimming took off 4 bases at V and 10 bases at J, with 17 bases between the two ends. The CDR3 spells CASSTGEKYRKLFF. The CDR3 region has the DNA TGCGCCAGCAGCACCGGGGAGAAATATAGAAAACTGTTTTTT. The complete variable domain, with remaining parts taken from reference TRBV5-1 and TRBJ1-4, reads KAGVTQTPRYLIKTRGQQVTLSCSPISGHRSVSWYQQTPGQGLQFLFEYFSETQRNKGNFPGRFSGRQFSNSRSEMNVSTLELGDSALYLCASSTGEKYRKLFFGSGTQLSVL.

The chain recombines TRBV7-9 with TRBJ2-1; D possibly matches TRBD1 or TRBD2 (6 bases each). The CDR3 sequence is 15 residues long. Trimming pared 3 bases from V and 7 bases from J, leaving 16 bases between. Looked up from germline, CDR1 is SEHNR and CDR2 is FQNEAQ (reference sequence). The CDR3 sequence is CASSLAGTGANEQFF. CDR3 bases: TGTGCCAGCAGCTTGGCGGGCACGGGGGCGAATGAGCAGTTCTTC. The full variable domain, in which reference TRBV7-9 and TRBJ2-1 provide the parts outside the CDR3, is DTGVSQNPRHKITKRGQNVTFRCDPISEHNRLYWYRQTLGQGPEFLTYFQNEAQLEKSRLLSDRFSAERPKGSFSTLEIQRTEQGDSAMYLCASSLAGTGANEQFFGPGTRLTVL.

The gene calls are TRBV25-1 and TRBJ2-5; 11 bases fit TRBD1. This CDR3 region has 16 residues. V shed 5 bases and J 4 bases; nucleotides not matched to a gene: 9. From germline, CDR1 is MGHDK and CDR2 SYGVNS. The CDR3, as DNA: TGTGCCAGCAGTAAACCCCGGACAGGGGGCGGAGAGACCCAGTACTTC. Amino acids: CASSKPRTGGGETQYF.

This chain uses TRBV5-4 with TRBJ1-2, with D hard to call. Germline CDR1 SGHNT, CDR2 YYREEE (reference sequence). With 2 bases removed from V and 3 bases from J, the gap between germline ends came to 14 bases. The CDR3 has 15 residues. The CDR3 DNA is TGTGCCAGCAGCTTTTCAAGCTCCCCTGACTATGGCTACACCTTC. Translated, it gives CASSFSSSPDYGYTF.

The rearrangement links TRBV29-1 to TRBJ2-3, with D possibly being TRBD2 (5 bases). Looked up from germline, CDR1 is SQVTM and CDR2 is ANQGSEA. There are 16 residues in the CDR3. The germline V and J ends were trimmed by 1 base and 4 bases, with 18 bases remaining between them. CDR3 residues: CSVEGRLNTPSDTQYF. CDR3 nucleotides: TGCAGCGTTGAAGGTCGACTAAACACGCCCTCAGATACGCAGTATTTT.

This clone was recorded a few times. A junction end diverges from the germline sequence, so it may reflect a read error. This rearrangement joins TRBV10-3 to TRBJ2-5, with TRBD2 identical over 7 bases. The CDR3 extends over 14 amino acids. Germline lookup yields CDR1 ENHRY and CDR2 SYGVKD. In DNA form, the CDR3 reads TGTGCCAGCAGTGAAGCGCGACTAGCTCCGACCCAGTACTTC. The encoded protein is CASSEARLAPTQYF.

The CDR3 bases are TGCGCCAGCAGCTTGCCAGGAGAAGAGACCCAGTACTTC. Its protein is CASSLPGEETQYF. The V gene is TRBV5-1, the J gene TRBJ2-5, with D uncertain. V was shortened by 1 base and J by 3 bases, with 7 bases between the two germline ends. CDR1 SGHRS and CDR2 YFSETQ come from the germline V gene. CDR3 length: 13 residues.

V and J are TRBV6-5 and TRBJ2-3; TRBD2 is a possible D gene (6 bases). Germline CDR1 MNHEY, CDR2 SVGAGI. Trimming took off 4 bases at V and 6 bases at J, with 11 bases between the two ends. The CDR3 spans 13 residues. CDR3 amino acids: CASSLTRGDTQYF. The CDR3 nucleotides are TGTGCCAGCAGTTTGACTAGAGGGGATACGCAGTATTTT.

This clone was seen repeatedly, ten times or more. The chain joins TRBV7-3 to TRBJ2-1; perhaps TRBD2 as D (5 bases). The CDR3 runs 13 residues. The V end was cut by 5 bases, the J end by 8 bases, with 13 bases between. Germline V gene sequence: CDR1 SGHTA, CDR2 FQGTGA. The CDR3 nucleotides are TGTGCCAGCAGCGGAGGAATGAGGGATGAGCAGTTCTTC. It yields the protein CASSGGMRDEQFF.

This clone has a count of ten or more. This chain links TRBV15 with TRBJ2-2; TRBD2 aligns across 7 bases. This CDR3 is 17 amino acids long. Germline trimming cut 0 bases from V and 0 bases from J; bases unmatched to any gene: 4. Looked up from germline, CDR1 is LNHNV and CDR2 is YYDKDF (reference sequence). CDR3 nucleotides: TGTGCCACCAGCAGAGATGGGCGGGGGACGAACACCGGGGAGCTGTTTTTT. Residues: CATSRDGRGTNTGELFF.

This clone was picked up many times. The rearrangement joins TRBV7-9 to TRBJ2-5; D perhaps matches TRBD2 (5 bases). The CDR3 has 14 residues. Trimming pared 8 bases from V and 4 bases from J, leaving 17 bases between. In germline, CDR1 is SEHNR, CDR2 FQNEAQ (reference sequence). This CDR3 is CASRGSSNSETQYF. CDR3 bases: TGTGCCAGCCGAGGGTCCTCGAACTCAGAGACCCAGTACTTC.

Only a few counts were recorded for this clone. This chain links TRBV11-2 with TRBJ2-4, with 7 bases matching TRBD1. CDR1 and CDR2 from the germline V gene are SGHAT and FQNNGV. CDR3 length: 15 residues. J gave up 4 bases and V 1 base, and 4 bases lay outside the gene matches. The CDR3 spells CASSLVGTAKNIQYF. The CDR3 nucleotides are TGTGCCAGCAGCTTAGTAGGGACAGCTAAAAACATTCAGTACTTC.

This clone was detected a few times. J is TRBJ1-3 and V is TRBV7-6; TRBD1 matches at 7 bases. Trimming cost V 2 bases and J 4 bases; bases outside gene matches: 14. Looked up from germline, CDR1 is SGHVS and CDR2 is FNYEAQ. CDR3 size: 18 residues. CDR3 coding DNA: TGTGCCAGCAGCTTAAAGATTCGAGGACAGGATTCAGGAAACACCATATATTTT. Translated, it gives CASSLKIRGQDSGNTIYF.

The chain joins TRBV18 to TRBJ2-5; a possible D gene is TRBD2 (5 bases). Looked up from germline, CDR1 is KGHSH and CDR2 is LQKENI. The germline V and J ends were trimmed by 4 bases and 5 bases, with 14 bases remaining between them. The CDR3 length is 14 residues. Here the CDR3 reads CASSRGLDVETQYF. In DNA form, the CDR3 reads TGTGCCAGCTCACGAGGACTGGATGTTGAGACCCAGTACTTC.

The V gene is TRBV14, the J gene TRBJ2-1; D unclear. Germline CDR1 SGHDN, CDR2 FVKESK. The CDR3 runs to 12 residues. Trimming removed 5 bases at V and 6 bases at J, with 8 bases between. CDR3 residues: CASSSWVNEQFF. CDR3 nucleotides: TGTGCCAGCAGCTCCTGGGTCAATGAGCAGTTCTTC.